The 30 T cell receptor beta chains below were found in one sample sequenced in a study of blood T cell repertoires in COVID-19. Clones were sequenced by immunoSEQ multiplex PCR, and TCRdb holds only the in-frame ones, with some missing. The sample yields under 250,000 clones, roughly 85% seen once. Sequenced sample: PBMCs or T cells enriched from blood (not recorded which). These receptors came from a woman aged 45-65 years with acute COVID-19.

V usage is TRBV7-3 and J usage is TRBJ2-1, with 7 bases lining up with TRBD1. The germline CDR1 and CDR2 sequences are SGHTA and FQGTGA. The CDR3 runs to 16 residues. V was clipped by 4 bases and J by 1 base; unmatched bases: 7. CDR3 sequence: CASSSTLTGSYNEQFF. The DNA of the CDR3 is TGTGCCAGCAGCTCGACTCTGACAGGGTCCTACAATGAGCAGTTCTTC.

The V gene is TRBV7-2, the J gene TRBJ1-3, with D uncertain. The V gene's germline CDR1 is SGHTA and CDR2 FQGNSA. This CDR3 has 16 amino acids. With 1 base removed from V and 0 bases from J, the gap between germline ends came to 10 bases. CDR3 DNA: TGTGCCAGCAGCTTAGACTCCGATATCTCTGGAAACACCATATATTTT. Its protein product is CASSLDSDISGNTIYF.

The V call is TRBV15, the J call TRBJ2-2, with 14 bases fitting TRBD2. The CDR3 length is 16 residues. From germline, CDR1 is LNHNV and CDR2 YYDKDF (reference sequence). After removal of 1 base from V and 5 bases from J, the junction contained 0 bases not matched to a gene. CDR3 DNA sequence: TGTGCCACCAGCAGAGGACTAGCGGGGGGGACCGGGGAGCTGTTTTTT. Its translation: CATSRGLAGGTGELFF. Full variable domain (rest looked up from reference TRBV15 and TRBJ2-2): DAMVIQNPRYQVTQFGKPVTLSCSQTLNHNVMYWYQQKSSQAPKLLFHYYDKDFNNEADTPDNFQSRRPNTSFCFLDIRSPGLGDTAMYLCATSRGLAGGTGELFFGEGSRLTVL.

This chain uses TRBV7-3 with TRBJ2-3; 9 nucleotides match TRBD2. Germline V gene sequence: CDR1 SGHTA, CDR2 FQGTGA. The CDR3 is 15 amino acids. With 1 base clipped from V and 6 bases from J, the junction kept 5 bases outside the gene matches. CDR3 bases: TGTGCCAGCAGCTTAAAGGCGGGGGGGCCGGATACGCAGTATTTT. This sequence encodes CASSLKAGGPDTQYF.

The chain is built from TRBV2 and TRBJ1-4, with D maybe TRBD1 (5 bases). Germline CDR1 and CDR2: SNHLY and FYNNEI. The CDR3 totals 16 residues. Trimming cost V 2 bases and J 8 bases, with 18 bases left between them. CDR3 in amino acids: CASSEWGQVFGEKLFF. The CDR3 nucleotides are TGTGCCAGCAGTGAATGGGGCCAGGTCTTTGGGGAAAAACTGTTTTTT.

The rearrangement links TRBV9 to TRBJ1-6; unclear D gene. Trimming removed 0 bases at V and 8 bases at J, with 9 bases between. Germline CDR1 is SGDLS and CDR2 is YYNGEE. The CDR3 is 14 amino acids. The CDR3 is CASSVGGGYSPLHF. The CDR3 nucleotides are TGTGCCAGCAGCGTAGGGGGAGGTTATTCACCCCTCCACTTT.

This clone was recorded once. Here the CDR3 reads CAGRRGGPGEQFF. CDR3 nucleotide sequence: TGTGCCGGAAGGAGGGGGGGCCCGGGTGAGCAGTTCTTC. V gene TRBV30 combines with J gene TRBJ2-1; a weak D match, TRBD2 (7 bases). CDR1 GTSNPN and CDR2 SVGIG come from the germline V gene (reference sequence). The CDR3 sequence is 13 residues long. V shed 8 bases and J shed 9 bases, with 20 bases lying between them.

This clone was detected once. The chain couples TRBV27 to TRBJ2-1; TRBD2 matches at 11 bases. CDR1 is MNHEY, CDR2 SMNVEV, per germline (reference sequence). The CDR3 is 14 residues long. J was trimmed by 8 bases and V by 5 bases; bases with no gene match: 5. CDR3 bases: TGTGCCAGCAGTCATGGGACTAGCGGCCATGAGCAGTTCTTC. It specifies CASSHGTSGHEQFF.

The chain joins TRBV7-2 to TRBJ2-1; 12 nucleotides align to TRBD2. This CDR3 comprises 15 residues. Germline CDR1 SGHTA, CDR2 FQGNSA. V trimming: 1 base; J trimming: 7 bases; junction bases outside the gene matches: 2. CDR3 sequence (DNA): TGTGCCAGCAGCTTAGTCGGACTAGCGGGAAATGAGCAGTTCTTC. As protein: CASSLVGLAGNEQFF.

This clone was recorded a few times. The chain has TRBV29-1 and TRBJ2-7; D not resolved. The CDR3 has 15 amino acids. Germline-derived CDR1 and CDR2 are SQVTM and ANQGSEA. Between the trimmed V and J ends, which lost 6 bases and 0 bases, there was a span of 18 bases. DNA for the CDR3: TGCAGCGTCCGTCCCTCCGGAGTGAGCTCCTACGAGCAGTACTTC. Translated, it gives CSVRPSGVSSYEQYF.

This rearrangement joins TRBV3-1 (or the pseudogene TRBV3-2) to TRBJ2-7, with D possibly matching TRBD1 (6 bases). Germline V lookup: CDR1 LGHDT, CDR2 YNNKEL (reference sequence). Trimming took 0 bases from V and 3 from J, leaving 15 bases between them. The length of the CDR3 is 16 residues. CDR3: CASSQEGEQGSYEQYF. The CDR3, as DNA: TGTGCCAGCAGCCAAGAGGGAGAACAGGGTAGCTACGAGCAGTACTTC.

The chain has TRBV19 and TRBJ2-1; 8 positions agree with TRBD2. Germline lookup yields CDR1 LNHDA and CDR2 SQIVND (reference sequence). Trimming removed 5 bases from V and 6 bases from J; junction bases left unmatched: 6. The CDR3 is 14 amino acids. Written as DNA, the CDR3 is TGTGCCAGTAGTTCGGGGGGGGGCCTCAATGAGCAGTTCTTC. As protein: CASSSGGGLNEQFF.

The chain links TRBV19 to TRBJ2-7; D is unresolved. The CDR3 contains 14 residues. Trimming pared 5 bases from V and 7 bases from J, leaving 18 bases between. Germline V CDR1 and CDR2: LNHDA, SQIVND (reference sequence). CDR3: CASSHPVWPEEQYF. The CDR3 nucleotides read TGTGCCAGTAGTCATCCCGTCTGGCCTGAAGAGCAGTACTTC.

Comments on this clone: One end of the junction does not line up with germline, which may come from a read error. V and J are TRBV11-2 and TRBJ1-1; tentatively, D is TRBD1 (6 bases). Germline CDR1 and CDR2: SGHAT and FQNNGV. The CDR3 is 13 amino acids. In DNA form, the CDR3 reads TGTGCCAGCAGCCTAGAGGCAGGGGTGGGGGCTTTCTTT. This sequence encodes CASSLEAGVGAFF.

This chain links TRBV9 with TRBJ1-3; the match to TRBD1 covers 8 bases. The CDR3 consists of 16 residues. Germline CDR1 reads SGDLS; CDR2 reads YYNGEE. Losses at the gene ends were 3 bases for V and 4 bases for J; bases not matched to a gene: 9. The CDR3 nucleotides are TGTGCCAGCAGCGCACGGACAGGGTTGGGAGGAAACACCATATATTTT. This codes for CASSARTGLGGNTIYF.

The J gene is TRBJ2-5, the V gene TRBV29-1; 8 nucleotides match TRBD1. Germline trimming cut 6 bases from V and 4 bases from J; bases unmatched to any gene: 13. Germline CDR1 and CDR2: SQVTM and ANQGSEA. The CDR3 consists of 15 residues. The CDR3 loop is CSVGEDRGWGETQYF. In DNA, the CDR3 is TGCAGCGTGGGGGAAGACAGGGGATGGGGAGAGACCCAGTACTTC.

The chain couples TRBV24-1 to TRBJ2-7; maybe TRBD1 (6 bases). V was pared by 8 bases and J by 2 bases, with 21 bases between. The CDR3 runs 16 residues. Germline V gives CDR1 KGHDR, CDR2 SFDVKD. CDR3 residues: CATTGPGQSRPYEQYF. The CDR3 DNA reads as TGTGCCACCACCGGCCCCGGACAGTCCAGACCCTACGAGCAGTACTTC.

The J gene is TRBJ1-1, the V gene TRBV6-2 or TRBV6-3, with 7 positions matching TRBD1. The CDR3 extends over 13 amino acids. V dropped 6 bases and J dropped 7; count of bases not matched to a gene: 8. The germline gives CDR1 MNHEY, CDR2 SVGEGT. CDR3: CASSNTGVIEAFF. CDR3 DNA: TGTGCCAGCAGCAACACAGGGGTAATTGAAGCTTTCTTT.

This chain uses TRBV2 with TRBJ1-3; unclear D gene. The length of the CDR3 is 14 residues. Trimming stripped 8 bases from V and 2 bases from J, with 13 bases between. The germline V gene encodes CDR1 SNHLY and CDR2 FYNNEI. CDR3 DNA: TGTGCCAGCTCCCAGGAGGTAACTGGAAACACCATATATTTT. Protein product: CASSQEVTGNTIYF.

This clone has just one count. V gene TRBV18 combines with J gene TRBJ1-5; tentative D call: TRBD1 (6 bases). Germline CDR1 KGHSH, CDR2 LQKENI. The V end was cut by 3 bases, the J end by 3 bases, with 12 bases between. This CDR3 is 15 amino acids long. The CDR3 nucleotides are TGTGCCAGCTCACCGGATGGACAGAACAATCAGCCCCAGCATTTT. Protein sequence: CASSPDGQNNQPQHF.

This chain links TRBV5-1 with TRBJ2-5; 11 nucleotides line up with TRBD2. The CDR3 is 14 amino acids. Germline CDR1 is SGHRS and CDR2 is YFSETQ. After removal of 6 bases from V and 8 bases from J, the junction contained 9 bases not matched to a gene. This chain's CDR3 is CASTLVSGGATQYF. The CDR3 DNA reads TGCGCCAGCACCTTAGTTAGCGGGGGGGCTACCCAGTACTTC.

This clone was observed a single time. The V call is TRBV11-2, the J call TRBJ2-1, with 8 bases that match TRBD1. The length of the CDR3 is 16 residues. With V trimmed by 5 bases and J by 4 bases, 10 bases remained unmatched. Germline V CDR1 and CDR2: SGHAT, FQNNGV. In nucleotides, the CDR3 is TGTGCCAGCAGCCCCCTGACAGGGGTGGGGTACAATGAGCAGTTCTTC. Its translation: CASSPLTGVGYNEQFF.

The chain recombines TRBV3-1 (or the pseudogene TRBV3-2) with TRBJ1-1, with 7 bases fitting TRBD1. Trimming cost V 3 bases and J 3 bases; bases outside gene matches: 10. Germline lookup yields CDR1 LGHDT and CDR2 YNNKEL (reference sequence). The CDR3 covers 16 residues. The CDR3 reads CASSQNRQGSYTEAFF. CDR3 DNA: TGTGCCAGCAGCCAGAACCGACAGGGTTCGTACACTGAAGCTTTCTTT.

The chain links TRBV6-4 to TRBJ1-4, with D unresolved. The CDR3 has 11 amino acids. Germline V gene lookup returns CDR1 MRHNA and CDR2 SNTAGT. V lost 2 bases to trimming and J lost 10 bases, with 5 bases between them. This chain's CDR3 is CASSDGGKLFF. DNA of the CDR3: TGTGCCAGCAGTGACGGAGGAAAACTGTTTTTT.

The chain couples TRBV5-1 to TRBJ1-1; TRBD1 matches at 9 bases. J was trimmed by 0 bases and V by 0 bases; bases with no gene match: 6. Germline loops: CDR1 SGHRS, CDR2 YFSETQ. The CDR3 has 17 residues. The CDR3 bases are TGCGCCAGCAGCTTGGGGGACAGGGAAGACGTGAACACTGAAGCTTTCTTT. Translation gives CASSLGDREDVNTEAFF.

This rearrangement joins TRBV12-5 to TRBJ2-1; D is uncertain. V lost 1 base and J 4 bases, leaving 8 bases between the germline ends. The germline V gene has CDR1 LGHNT and CDR2 FRNRAP. The CDR3 has 14 amino acids. The CDR3, as DNA: TGTGCTAGTGGTTTGGGCGATTTTTACAATGAGCAGTTCTTC. Protein sequence: CASGLGDFYNEQFF.

The chain links TRBV6-2 or TRBV6-3 to TRBJ1-2; weak D call: TRBD1 (6 bases). V lost 6 bases and J lost 4, with 21 bases in between. The CDR3 runs 16 residues. Germline CDR1 and CDR2: MNHEY and SVGEGT. The CDR3 nucleotides are TGTGCCAGCAGCCCCCGGGGGGGCGGGCGAGTCTATGGCTACACCTTC. Protein: CASSPRGGGRVYGYTF.

The chain is built from TRBV7-8 and TRBJ2-1; D call uncertain. CDR3 length: 17 residues. Trimming pared 1 base from V and 10 bases from J, leaving 23 bases between. Germline CDR1 reads SGHVS; CDR2 reads FQNEAQ. This CDR3 is CASSLGLPRSYHGEQFF. The CDR3 DNA reads TGTGCCAGCAGCTTAGGCCTTCCGCGTAGTTATCACGGGGAGCAGTTCTTC.

J is TRBJ1-2 and V is TRBV19; 7 bases match TRBD1. Per germline, CDR1 LNHDA and CDR2 SQIVND (reference sequence). The CDR3 consists of 15 residues. V lost 5 bases and J lost 2; bases outside the gene matches: 8. CDR3 in amino acids: CASSPPGTDNYGYTF. The CDR3 nucleotides are TGTGCCAGTAGTCCCCCCGGGACAGACAACTATGGCTACACCTTC.

The V and J genes are TRBV6-2 or TRBV6-3 and TRBJ1-2, with unresolved D. This CDR3 comprises 15 residues. Trimming took 1 base from V and 8 from J, leaving 17 bases between them. Germline assignment: CDR1 MNHEY and CDR2 SVGEGT. The CDR3 protein is CASSYFQMSPSGYTF. CDR3 nucleotide sequence: TGTGCCAGCAGTTACTTCCAGATGTCGCCGTCGGGCTACACCTTC.